This TCR beta chain was sequenced during a study of T-cell reconstitution after alpha-beta-depleted transplantation in children. Overall study results and limits: About two months after transplant, alpha-beta T cells reportedly came from several hundred expanded graft clones. Certain patients had high TCRbeta diversity at day 60, and it came from recipient T cells and thymic progenitors that survived. Newly produced T cells mostly provided counts and TCRbeta diversity after one year, as hyperexpanded clones declined.

Unique molecular identifiers were incorporated when the TCRbeta library was constructed. TCRdb called the PCR reads again in MiXCR, with one record for every CDR3 protein. The sample includes around 580,000 distinct CDR3 sequences, roughly 23% of them seen just once. CDR3 length: 13 residues. The V end lost 5 bases, the J end lost 0 bases, and 8 bases lay between the germline ends. Per germline, CDR1 SQVTM and CDR2 ANQGSEA. This clonotype was recorded a few times. Its target is not known. The source of this sequence is a boy under three years old who had a stem cell transplant for acute myeloid leukemia, so the T cells may come from the graft donor. The J gene is TRBJ1-3, the V gene TRBV29-1; D is ambiguous. Specimen: PBMCs, mostly from graft donor cells, collected 360 days after TCRalphabeta/CD19-depleted stem cell transplant. The CDR3 coding sequence is TGCAGCGTTCGCAAGGGCTCTGGAAACACCATATATTTT. Translating gives CSVRKGSGNTIYF.